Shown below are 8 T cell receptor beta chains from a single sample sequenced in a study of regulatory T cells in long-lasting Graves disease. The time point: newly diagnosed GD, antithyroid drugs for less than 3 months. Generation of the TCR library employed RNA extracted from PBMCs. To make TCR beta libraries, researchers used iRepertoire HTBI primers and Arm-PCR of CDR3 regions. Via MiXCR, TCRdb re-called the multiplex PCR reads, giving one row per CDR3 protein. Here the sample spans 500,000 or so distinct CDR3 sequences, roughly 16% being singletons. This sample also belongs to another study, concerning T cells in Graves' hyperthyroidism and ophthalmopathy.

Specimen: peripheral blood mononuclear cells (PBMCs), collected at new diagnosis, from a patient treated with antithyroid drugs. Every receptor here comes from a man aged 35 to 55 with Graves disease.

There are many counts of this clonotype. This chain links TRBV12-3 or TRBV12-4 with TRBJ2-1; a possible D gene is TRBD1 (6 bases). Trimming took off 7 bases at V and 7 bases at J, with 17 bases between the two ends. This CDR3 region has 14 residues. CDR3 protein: CASTPGQIINEQFF. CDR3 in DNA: TGTGCCAGCACCCCGGGACAAATTATTAATGAGCAGTTCTTC.

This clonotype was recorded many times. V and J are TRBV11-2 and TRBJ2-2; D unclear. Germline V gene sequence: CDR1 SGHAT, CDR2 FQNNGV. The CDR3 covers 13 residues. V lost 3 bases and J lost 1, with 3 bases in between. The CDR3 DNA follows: TGTGCCAGCAGCTTCGGGAACACCGGGGAGCTGTTTTTT. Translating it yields CASSFGNTGELFF.

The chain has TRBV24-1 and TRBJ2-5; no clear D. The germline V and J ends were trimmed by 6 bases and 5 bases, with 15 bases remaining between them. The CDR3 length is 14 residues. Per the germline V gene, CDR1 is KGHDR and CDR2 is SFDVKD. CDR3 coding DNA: TGTGCCACCAGTTCATACGATGAGTGGGAGACCCAGTACTTC. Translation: CATSSYDEWETQYF.

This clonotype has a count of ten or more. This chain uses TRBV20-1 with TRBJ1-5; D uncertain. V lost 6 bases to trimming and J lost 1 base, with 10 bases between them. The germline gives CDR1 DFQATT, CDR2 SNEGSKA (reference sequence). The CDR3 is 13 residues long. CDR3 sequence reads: CSAMAGSNQPQHF. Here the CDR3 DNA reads TGCAGTGCCATGGCGGGGAGCAATCAGCCCCAGCATTTT.

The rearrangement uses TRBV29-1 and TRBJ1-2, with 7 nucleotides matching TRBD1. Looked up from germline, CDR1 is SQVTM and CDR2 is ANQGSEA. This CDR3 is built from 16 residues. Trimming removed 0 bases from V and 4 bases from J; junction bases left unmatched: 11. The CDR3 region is CSVEEAPRDRPYGYTF. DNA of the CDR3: TGCAGCGTTGAAGAGGCCCCTCGGGACAGACCCTATGGCTACACCTTC. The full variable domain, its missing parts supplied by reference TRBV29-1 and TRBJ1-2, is SAVISQKPSRDICQRGTSLTIQCQVDSQVTMMFWYRQQPGQSLTLIATANQGSEATYESGFVIDKFPISRPNLTFSTLTVSNMSPEDSSIYLCSVEEAPRDRPYGYTFGSGTRLTVV.

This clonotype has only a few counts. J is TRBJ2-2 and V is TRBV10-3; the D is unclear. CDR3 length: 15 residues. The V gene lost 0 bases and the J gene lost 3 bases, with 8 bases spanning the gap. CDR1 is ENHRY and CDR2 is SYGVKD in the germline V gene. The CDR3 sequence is CAISESLADTGELFF. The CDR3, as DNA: TGTGCCATCAGTGAGTCCTTAGCAGACACCGGGGAGCTGTTTTTT.

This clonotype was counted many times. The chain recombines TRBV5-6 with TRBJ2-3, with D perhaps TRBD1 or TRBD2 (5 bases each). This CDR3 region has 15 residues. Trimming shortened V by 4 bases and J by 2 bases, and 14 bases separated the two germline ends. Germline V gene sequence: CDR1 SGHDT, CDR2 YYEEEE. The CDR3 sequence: CASSRDVRSTDTQYF. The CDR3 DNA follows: TGTGCCAGCAGCCGGGACGTTCGTTCCACAGATACGCAGTATTTT.

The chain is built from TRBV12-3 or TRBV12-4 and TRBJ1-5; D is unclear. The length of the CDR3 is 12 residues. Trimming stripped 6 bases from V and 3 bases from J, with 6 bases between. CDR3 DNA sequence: TGTGCCAGCAGAGTCGTCAATCAGCCCCAGCATTTT. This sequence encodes CASRVVNQPQHF.